This TCR beta chain was sequenced during a study of blood T cell repertoires in COVID-19. At the level of the study: Some COVID-19 samples were acute and others convalescent; all came from the United States, Italy and Spain.

Assay used: immunoSEQ multiplex PCR; TCRdb lists only in-frame clones, some missing. In the table there are some 300,000 clones, roughly 90% of which are singletons. The germline V gene encodes CDR1 LNHDA and CDR2 SQIVND (reference sequence). The V segment lost 8 bases and the J segment 2 bases; nucleotides outside the gene matches: 15. This CDR3 has 17 residues. The sequence derives from a woman aged 40 to 49 who had recovered from COVID-19. The V gene is TRBV19, the J gene TRBJ2-1; TRBD2 matches 7 bases. What was sequenced was PBMCs or T cells enriched from blood (not recorded which). The CDR3 nucleotides read TGTGCCAGTCGGCTAAGCGGGGCTAGCGGTACCTACAATGAGCAGTTCTTC. This encodes CASRLSGASGTYNEQFF.